This T cell receptor beta chain originates from a study of blood T cell repertoires in COVID-19. Here immunoSEQ multiplex PCR was the method, and the copy in TCRdb shows in-frame clones only, minus some. The repertoire holds 200,000 to 250,000 clones, with about 90% as singletons. The CDR3 has 14 amino acids. Germline CDR1 reads MNHEY; CDR2 reads SVGAGI. Trimming cost V 5 bases and J 3 bases, with 10 bases left between them. The sequence came from a woman in her twenties or thirties who had recovered from COVID-19. The chain uses TRBV6-5 and TRBJ1-4; D is ambiguous. Sequencing was carried out using peripheral blood. The CDR3 DNA is TGTGCCAGCAGTACATCCGCACCTAATGAAAAACTGTTTTTT. This gives the protein CASSTSAPNEKLFF.